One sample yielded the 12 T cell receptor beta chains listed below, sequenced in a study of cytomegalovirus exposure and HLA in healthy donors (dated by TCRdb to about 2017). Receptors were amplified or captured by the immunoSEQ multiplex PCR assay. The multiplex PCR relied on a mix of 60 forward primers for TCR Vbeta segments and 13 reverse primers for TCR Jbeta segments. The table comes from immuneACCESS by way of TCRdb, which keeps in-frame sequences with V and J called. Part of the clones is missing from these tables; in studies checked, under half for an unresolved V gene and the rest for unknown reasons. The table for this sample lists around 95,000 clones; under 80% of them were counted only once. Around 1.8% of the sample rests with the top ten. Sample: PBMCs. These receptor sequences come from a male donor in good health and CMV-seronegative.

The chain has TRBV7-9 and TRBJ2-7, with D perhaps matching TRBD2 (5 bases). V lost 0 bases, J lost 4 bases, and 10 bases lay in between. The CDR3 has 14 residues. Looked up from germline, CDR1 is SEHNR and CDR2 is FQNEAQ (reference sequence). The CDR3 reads CASSLAGAEYEQYF. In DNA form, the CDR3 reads TGTGCCAGCAGCTTAGCGGGAGCGGAGTACGAGCAGTACTTC.

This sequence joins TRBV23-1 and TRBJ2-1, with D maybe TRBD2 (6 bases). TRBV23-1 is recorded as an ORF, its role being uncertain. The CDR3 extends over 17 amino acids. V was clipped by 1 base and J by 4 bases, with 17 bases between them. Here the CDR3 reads CASSQLKTRRLYNEQFF. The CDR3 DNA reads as TGCGCCAGCAGTCAATTAAAGACTAGAAGATTGTACAATGAGCAGTTCTTC.

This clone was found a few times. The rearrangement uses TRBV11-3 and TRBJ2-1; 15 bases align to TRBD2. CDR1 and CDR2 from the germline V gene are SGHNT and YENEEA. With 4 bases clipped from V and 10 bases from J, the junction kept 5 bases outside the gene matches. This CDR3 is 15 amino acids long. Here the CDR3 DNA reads TGTGCCAGCAGCTCCGGACTAGCGGGAGGGGGGGAGCAGTTCTTC. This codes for CASSSGLAGGGEQFF.

CDR3 sequence: CASSASGTSGHNEQFF. The CDR3 nucleotides read TGTGCCAGCAGCGCCTCCGGGACTAGCGGTCACAATGAGCAGTTCTTC. The V call is TRBV9, the J call TRBJ2-1; 11 nucleotides align to TRBD2. The CDR3 has 16 amino acids. Looked up from germline, CDR1 is SGDLS and CDR2 is YYNGEE. Losses at the gene ends were 3 bases for V and 5 bases for J; bases not matched to a gene: 7.

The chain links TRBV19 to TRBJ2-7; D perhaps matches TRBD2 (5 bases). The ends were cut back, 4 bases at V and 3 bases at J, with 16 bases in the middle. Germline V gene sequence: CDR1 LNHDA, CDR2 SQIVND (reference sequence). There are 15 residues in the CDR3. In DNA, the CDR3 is TGTGCCAGTAGTACGGGCCCGGCAGACTACTACGAGCAGTACTTC. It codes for CASSTGPADYYEQYF.

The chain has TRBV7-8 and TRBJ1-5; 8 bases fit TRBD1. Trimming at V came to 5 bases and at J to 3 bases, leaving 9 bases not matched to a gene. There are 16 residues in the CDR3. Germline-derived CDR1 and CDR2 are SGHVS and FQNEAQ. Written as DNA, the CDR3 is TGTGCCAGCAGCCCGGACAGGGTGACCCTCAATCAGCCCCAGCATTTT. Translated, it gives CASSPDRVTLNQPQHF.

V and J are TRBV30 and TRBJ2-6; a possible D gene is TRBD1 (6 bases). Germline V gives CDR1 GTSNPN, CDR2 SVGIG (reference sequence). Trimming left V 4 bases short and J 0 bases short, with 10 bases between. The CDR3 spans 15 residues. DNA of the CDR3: TGTGCCTGGACACAGGGCAACTCTGGGGCCAACGTCCTGACTTTC. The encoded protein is CAWTQGNSGANVLTF. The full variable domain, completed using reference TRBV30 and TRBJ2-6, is SQTIHQWPATLVQPVGSPLSLECTVEGTSNPNLYWYRQAAGRGLQLLFYSVGIGQISSEVPQNLSASRPQDRQFILSSKKLLLSDSGFYLCAWTQGNSGANVLTFGAGSRLTVL.

CDR3 sequence: CASSFGQNTEAFF. The CDR3 DNA sequence: TGCGCCAGCAGCTTCGGACAGAACACTGAAGCTTTCTTT. V and J are TRBV5-1 and TRBJ1-1, with D possibly matching TRBD1 (5 bases). Trimming took off 2 bases at V and 1 base at J, with 6 bases between the two ends. This CDR3 is built from 13 residues. The V gene's germline CDR1 is SGHRS and CDR2 YFSETQ.

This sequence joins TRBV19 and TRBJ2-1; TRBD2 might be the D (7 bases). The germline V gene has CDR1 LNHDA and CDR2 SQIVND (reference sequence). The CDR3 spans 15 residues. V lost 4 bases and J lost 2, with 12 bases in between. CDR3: CASSKTGTTYNEQFF. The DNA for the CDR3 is TGTGCCAGTAGTAAAACAGGGACTACCTACAATGAGCAGTTCTTC.

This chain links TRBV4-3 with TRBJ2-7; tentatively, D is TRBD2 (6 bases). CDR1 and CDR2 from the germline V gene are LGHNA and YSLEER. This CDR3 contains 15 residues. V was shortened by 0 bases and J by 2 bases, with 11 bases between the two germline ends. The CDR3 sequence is CASSQDFGTPYEQYF. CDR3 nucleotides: TGCGCCAGCAGCCAAGATTTTGGGACTCCCTACGAGCAGTACTTC.

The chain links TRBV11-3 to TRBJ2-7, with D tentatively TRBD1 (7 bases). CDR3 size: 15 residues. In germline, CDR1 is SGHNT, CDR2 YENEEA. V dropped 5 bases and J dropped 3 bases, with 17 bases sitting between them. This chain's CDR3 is CASSPSGRGDYEQYF. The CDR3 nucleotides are TGTGCCAGCAGCCCGAGCGGCAGGGGGGACTACGAGCAGTACTTC.

In DNA, the CDR3 is TGCAGCGTTGGACAGGGTGCCGATACGCAGTATTTT. The encoded protein is CSVGQGADTQYF. This chain uses TRBV29-1 with TRBJ2-3, with 7 bases matching TRBD1. V shed 4 bases and J 6 bases; nucleotides not matched to a gene: 4. The CDR3 has 12 residues. The germline gives CDR1 SQVTM, CDR2 ANQGSEA.